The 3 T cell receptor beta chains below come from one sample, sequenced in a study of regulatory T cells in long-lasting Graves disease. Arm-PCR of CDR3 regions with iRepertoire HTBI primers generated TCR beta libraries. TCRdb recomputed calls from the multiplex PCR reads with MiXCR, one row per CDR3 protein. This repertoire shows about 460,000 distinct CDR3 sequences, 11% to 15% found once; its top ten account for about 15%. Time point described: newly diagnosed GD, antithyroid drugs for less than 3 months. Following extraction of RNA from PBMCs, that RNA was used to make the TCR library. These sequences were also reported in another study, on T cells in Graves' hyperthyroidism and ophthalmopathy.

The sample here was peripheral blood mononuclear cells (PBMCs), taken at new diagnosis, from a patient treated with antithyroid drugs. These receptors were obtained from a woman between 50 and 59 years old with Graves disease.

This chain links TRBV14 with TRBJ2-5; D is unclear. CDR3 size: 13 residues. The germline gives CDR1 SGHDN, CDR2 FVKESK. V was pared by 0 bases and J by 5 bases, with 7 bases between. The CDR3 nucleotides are TGTGCCAGCAGCCAAGATCGGTTGGAGACCCAGTACTTC. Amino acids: CASSQDRLETQYF.

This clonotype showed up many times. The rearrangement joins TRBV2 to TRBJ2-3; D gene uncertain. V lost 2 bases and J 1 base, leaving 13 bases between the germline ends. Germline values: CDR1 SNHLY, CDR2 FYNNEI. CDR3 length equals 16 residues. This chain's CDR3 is CASSERTPLRTDTQYF. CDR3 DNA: TGTGCCAGCAGTGAACGAACCCCTTTACGCACAGATACGCAGTATTTT.

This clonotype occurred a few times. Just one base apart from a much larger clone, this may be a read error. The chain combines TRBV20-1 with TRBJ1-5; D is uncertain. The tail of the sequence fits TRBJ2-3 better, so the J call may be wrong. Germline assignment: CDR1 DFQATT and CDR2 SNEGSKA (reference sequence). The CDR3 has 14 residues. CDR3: CSAREFGSQWPQYF. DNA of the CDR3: TGCAGTGCTAGAGAATTTGGCAGCCAGTGGCCCCAGTATTTT.